This T cell receptor beta chain was retrieved from a study of response to subunit inactivated influenza vaccine. Notes on the study in general: A suggestion made by the authors is that each seasonal influenza vaccination recruits few new T cells.

From germline, CDR1 is DFQATT and CDR2 SNEGSKA (reference sequence). This CDR3 comprises 12 residues. The germline V and J ends were trimmed by 5 bases and 14 bases, with 16 bases remaining between them. Using its own MiXCR run on the RT-PCR reads, TCRdb lists one record per CDR3 protein. The table records about 300,000 distinct CDR3 sequences, roughly 22% of them present only once. This clonotype has at least ten counts. As yet, its antigen is unknown. This chain uses TRBV20-1 with TRBJ1-6, with D uncertain. The sample here was PBMCs from blood, taken about 20 months after vaccination. The source of this sequence is a man aged 45 to 75 who received an inactivated influenza vaccine. The DNA for the CDR3 is TGCAGTGCTGTCTCAGGCCTTTCGGCCCTCCACTTT. It encodes CSAVSGLSALHF.